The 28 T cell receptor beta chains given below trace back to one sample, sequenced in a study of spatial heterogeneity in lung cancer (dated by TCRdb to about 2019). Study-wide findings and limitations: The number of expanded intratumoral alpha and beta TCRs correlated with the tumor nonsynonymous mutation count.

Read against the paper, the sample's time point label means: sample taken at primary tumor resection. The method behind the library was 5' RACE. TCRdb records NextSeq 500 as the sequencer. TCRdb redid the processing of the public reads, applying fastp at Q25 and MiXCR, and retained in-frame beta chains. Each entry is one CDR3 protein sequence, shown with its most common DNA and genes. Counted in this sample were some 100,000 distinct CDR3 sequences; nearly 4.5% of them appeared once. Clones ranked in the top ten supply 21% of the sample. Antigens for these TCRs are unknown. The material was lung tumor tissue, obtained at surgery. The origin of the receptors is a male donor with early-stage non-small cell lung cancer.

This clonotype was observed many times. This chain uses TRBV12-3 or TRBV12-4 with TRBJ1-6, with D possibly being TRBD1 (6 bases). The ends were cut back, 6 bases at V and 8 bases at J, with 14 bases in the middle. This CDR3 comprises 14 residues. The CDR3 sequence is CASRNRELHSPLHF. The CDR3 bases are TGTGCCAGCAGAAACAGGGAATTGCATTCACCCCTCCACTTT.

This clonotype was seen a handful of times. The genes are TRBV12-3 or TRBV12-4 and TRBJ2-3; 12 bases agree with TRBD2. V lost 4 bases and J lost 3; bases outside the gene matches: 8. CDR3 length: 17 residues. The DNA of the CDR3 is TGTGCCAGCAGTTCTAAGACTAGCGGGAGTCTTACAGATACGCAGTATTTT. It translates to CASSSKTSGSLTDTQYF.

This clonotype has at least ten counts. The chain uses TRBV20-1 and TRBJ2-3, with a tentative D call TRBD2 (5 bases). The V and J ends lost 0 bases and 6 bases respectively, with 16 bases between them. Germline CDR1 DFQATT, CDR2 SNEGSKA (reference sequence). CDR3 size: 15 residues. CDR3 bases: TGCAGTGCTAGAGAACCGACTGCCGGGGTTGATACGCAGTATTTT. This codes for CSAREPTAGVDTQYF.

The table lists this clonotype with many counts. The CDR3 nucleotides read TGCAGTGCTAGAGACCCGGGGCCAGATACGCAGTATTTT. Translating it yields CSARDPGPDTQYF. The chain has TRBV20-1 and TRBJ2-3, with D perhaps assigned TRBD1 or TRBD2 (5 bases each). The V gene lost 0 bases and the J gene lost 4 bases, with 8 bases spanning the gap. CDR3 length: 13 amino acids. The germline CDR1 and CDR2 sequences are DFQATT and SNEGSKA (reference sequence).

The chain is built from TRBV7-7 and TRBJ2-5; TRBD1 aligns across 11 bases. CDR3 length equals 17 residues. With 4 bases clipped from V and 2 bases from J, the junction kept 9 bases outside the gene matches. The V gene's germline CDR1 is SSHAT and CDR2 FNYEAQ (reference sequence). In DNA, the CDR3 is TGTGCCAGCAGCTCCATTCCGCGGGACAGGGGGCAAGAGACCCAGTACTTC. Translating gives CASSSIPRDRGQETQYF.

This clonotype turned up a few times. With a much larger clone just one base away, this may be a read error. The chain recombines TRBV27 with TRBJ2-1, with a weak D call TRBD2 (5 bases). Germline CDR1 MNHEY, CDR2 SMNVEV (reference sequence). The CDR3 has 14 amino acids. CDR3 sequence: CASRNPGLYSEQFF. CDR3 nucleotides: TGTGCCAGCCGAAACCCTGGACTCTACAGTGAGCAGTTCTTC.

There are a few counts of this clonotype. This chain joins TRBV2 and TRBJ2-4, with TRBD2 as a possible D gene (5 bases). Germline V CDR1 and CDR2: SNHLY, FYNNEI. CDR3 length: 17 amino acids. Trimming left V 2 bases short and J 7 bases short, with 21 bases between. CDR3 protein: CASSERFTGSYMNIQYF. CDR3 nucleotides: TGTGCCAGCAGTGAACGGTTCACGGGGAGTTACATGAACATTCAGTACTTC. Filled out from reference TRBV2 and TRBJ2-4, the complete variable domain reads EPEVTQTPSHQVTQMGQEVILRCVPISNHLYFYWYRQILGQKVEFLVSFYNNEISEKSEIFDDQFSVERPDGSNFTLKIRSTKLEDSAMYFCASSERFTGSYMNIQYFGAGTRLSVL.

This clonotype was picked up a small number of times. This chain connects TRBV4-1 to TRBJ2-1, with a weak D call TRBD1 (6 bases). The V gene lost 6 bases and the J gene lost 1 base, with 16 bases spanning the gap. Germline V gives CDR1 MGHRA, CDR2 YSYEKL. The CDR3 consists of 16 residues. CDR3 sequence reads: CASRILAQGSYNEQFF. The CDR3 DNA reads TGCGCCAGCAGAATTCTAGCTCAGGGGTCCTACAATGAGCAGTTCTTC.

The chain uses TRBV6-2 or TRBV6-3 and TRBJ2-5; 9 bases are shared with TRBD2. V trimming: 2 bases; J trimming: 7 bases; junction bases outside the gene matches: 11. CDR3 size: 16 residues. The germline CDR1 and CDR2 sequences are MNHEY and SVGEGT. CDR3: CASSYGGSGSGVTQYF. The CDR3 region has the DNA TGTGCCAGCAGTTACGGTGGTAGCGGGAGCGGAGTGACCCAGTACTTC.

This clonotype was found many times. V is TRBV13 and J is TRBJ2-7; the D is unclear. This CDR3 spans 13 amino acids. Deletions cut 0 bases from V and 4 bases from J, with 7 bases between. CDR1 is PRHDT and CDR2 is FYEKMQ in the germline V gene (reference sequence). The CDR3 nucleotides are TGTGCCAGCAGCTTAGGGGATCTTTACGAGCAGTACTTC. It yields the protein CASSLGDLYEQYF.

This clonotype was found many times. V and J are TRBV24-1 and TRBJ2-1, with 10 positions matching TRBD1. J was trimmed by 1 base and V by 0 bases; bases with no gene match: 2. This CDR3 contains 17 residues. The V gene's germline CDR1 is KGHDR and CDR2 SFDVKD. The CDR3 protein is CATSDLPGQGSYNEQFF. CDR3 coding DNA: TGTGCCACCAGTGATTTGCCGGGACAGGGGTCCTACAATGAGCAGTTCTTC.

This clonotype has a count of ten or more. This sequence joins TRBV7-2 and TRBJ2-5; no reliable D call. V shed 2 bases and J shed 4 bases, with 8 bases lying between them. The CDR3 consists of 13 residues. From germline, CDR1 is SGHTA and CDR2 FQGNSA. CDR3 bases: TGTGCCAGCAGCTTATCTAGGCGAGAGACCCAGTACTTC. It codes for CASSLSRRETQYF.

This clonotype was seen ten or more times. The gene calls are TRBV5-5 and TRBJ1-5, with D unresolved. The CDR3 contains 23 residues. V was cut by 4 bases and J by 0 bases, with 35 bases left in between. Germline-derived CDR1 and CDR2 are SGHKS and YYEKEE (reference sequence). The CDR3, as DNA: TGTGCCAGCAGCCCCTGGATGGGAGACTTTGGTTTTCCGCATATCGGTAGCAATCAGCCCCAGCATTTT. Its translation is CASSPWMGDFGFPHIGSNQPQHF.

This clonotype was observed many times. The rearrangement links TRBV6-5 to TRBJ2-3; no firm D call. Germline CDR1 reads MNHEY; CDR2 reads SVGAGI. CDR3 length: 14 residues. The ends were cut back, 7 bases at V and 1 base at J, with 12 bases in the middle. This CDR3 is CASMRSSRTDTQYF. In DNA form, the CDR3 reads TGTGCCAGCATGCGGAGCTCTCGCACAGATACGCAGTATTTT.

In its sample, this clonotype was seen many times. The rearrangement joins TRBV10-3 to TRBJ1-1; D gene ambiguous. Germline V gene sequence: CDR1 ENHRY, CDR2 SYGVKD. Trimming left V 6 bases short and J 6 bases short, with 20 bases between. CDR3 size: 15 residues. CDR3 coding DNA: TGTGCCATCAGCCAATCCGACCGGGGTGACTCTGAAGCTTTCTTT. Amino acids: CAISQSDRGDSEAFF.

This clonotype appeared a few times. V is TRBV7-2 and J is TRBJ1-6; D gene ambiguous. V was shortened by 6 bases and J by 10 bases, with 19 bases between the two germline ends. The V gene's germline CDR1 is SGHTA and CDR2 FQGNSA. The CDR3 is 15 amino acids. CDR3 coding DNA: TGTGCCAGCAGTAAACTTGGGGTATTTGGATCACCCCTCCACTTT. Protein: CASSKLGVFGSPLHF.

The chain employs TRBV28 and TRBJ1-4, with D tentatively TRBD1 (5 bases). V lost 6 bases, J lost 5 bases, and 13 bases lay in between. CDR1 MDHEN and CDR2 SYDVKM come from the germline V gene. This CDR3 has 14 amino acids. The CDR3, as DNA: TGTGCCAGCAGATCCGCAGGGTTGAATGAAAAACTGTTTTTT. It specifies CASRSAGLNEKLFF.

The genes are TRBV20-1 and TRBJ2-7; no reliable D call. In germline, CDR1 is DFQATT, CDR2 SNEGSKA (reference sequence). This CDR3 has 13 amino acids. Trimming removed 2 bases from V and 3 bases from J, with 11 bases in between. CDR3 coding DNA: TGCAGTGCTAGACGATTGGGTTACTACGAGCAGTACTTC. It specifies CSARRLGYYEQYF.

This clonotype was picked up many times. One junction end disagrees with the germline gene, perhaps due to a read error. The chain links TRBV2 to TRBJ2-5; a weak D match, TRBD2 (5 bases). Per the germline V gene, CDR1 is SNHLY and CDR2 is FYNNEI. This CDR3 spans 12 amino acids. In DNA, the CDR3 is TGTGCCAGCAGTCGTTTCGAGGGCCCCCAATACTTC. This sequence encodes CASSRFEGPQYF.

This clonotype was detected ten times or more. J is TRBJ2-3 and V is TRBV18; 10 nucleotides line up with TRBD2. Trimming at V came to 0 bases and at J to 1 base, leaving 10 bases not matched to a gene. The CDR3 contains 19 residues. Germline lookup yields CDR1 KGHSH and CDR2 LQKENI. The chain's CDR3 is CASSPPRTSGSVRTDTQYF. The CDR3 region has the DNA TGTGCCAGCTCACCACCGCGGACTAGCGGTAGCGTTCGCACAGATACGCAGTATTTT.

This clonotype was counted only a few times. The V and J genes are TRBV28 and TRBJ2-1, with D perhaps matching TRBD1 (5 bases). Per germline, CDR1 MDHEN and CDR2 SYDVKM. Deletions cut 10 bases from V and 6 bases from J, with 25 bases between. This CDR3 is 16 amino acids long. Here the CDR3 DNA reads TGTGCCACCACGAGATGGACATCGAGTCTCTTCAATGAGCAGTTCTTC. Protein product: CATTRWTSSLFNEQFF. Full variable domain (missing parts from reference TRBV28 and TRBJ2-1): DVKVTQSSRYLVKRTGEKVFLECVQDMDHENMFWYRQDPGLGLRLIYFSYDVKMKEKGDIPEGYSVSREKKERFSLILESASTNQTSMYLCATTRWTSSLFNEQFFGPGTRLTVL.

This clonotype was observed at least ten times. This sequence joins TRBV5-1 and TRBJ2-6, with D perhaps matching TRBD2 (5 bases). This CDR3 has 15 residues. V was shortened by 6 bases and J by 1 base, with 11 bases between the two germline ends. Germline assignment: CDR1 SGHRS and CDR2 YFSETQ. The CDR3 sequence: CASMEVTSGANVLTF. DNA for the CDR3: TGCGCCAGCATGGAGGTTACTTCTGGGGCCAACGTCCTGACTTTC.

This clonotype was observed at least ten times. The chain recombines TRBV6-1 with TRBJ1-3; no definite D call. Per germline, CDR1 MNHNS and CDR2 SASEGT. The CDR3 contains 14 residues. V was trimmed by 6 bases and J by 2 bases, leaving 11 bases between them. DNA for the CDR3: TGTGCCAGCAGCTCCGGGGAGGCTGGAAACACCATATATTTT. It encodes CASSSGEAGNTIYF.

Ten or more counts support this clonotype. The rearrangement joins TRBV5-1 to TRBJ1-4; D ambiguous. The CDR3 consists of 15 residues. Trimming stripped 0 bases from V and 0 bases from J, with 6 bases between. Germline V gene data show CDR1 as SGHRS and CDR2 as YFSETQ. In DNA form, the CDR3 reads TGCGCCAGCAGCTTGGGACCCTCAACTAATGAAAAACTGTTTTTT. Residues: CASSLGPSTNEKLFF.

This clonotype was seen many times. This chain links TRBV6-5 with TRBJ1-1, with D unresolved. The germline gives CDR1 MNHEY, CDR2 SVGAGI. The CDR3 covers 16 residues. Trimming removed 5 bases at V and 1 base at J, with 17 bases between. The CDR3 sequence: CASSPREGKENTEAFF. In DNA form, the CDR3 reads TGTGCCAGCAGTCCGAGGGAAGGGAAGGAGAACACTGAAGCTTTCTTT.

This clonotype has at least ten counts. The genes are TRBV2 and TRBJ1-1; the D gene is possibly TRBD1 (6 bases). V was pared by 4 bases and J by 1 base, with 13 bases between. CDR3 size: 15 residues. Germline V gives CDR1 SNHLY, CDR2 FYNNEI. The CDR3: CASSAEGGTNTEAFF. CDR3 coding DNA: TGTGCCAGCAGTGCTGAGGGGGGCACGAACACTGAAGCTTTCTTT.

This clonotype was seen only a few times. The CDR3: CASTFGGGRYEQYF. CDR3 DNA sequence: TGTGCCAGCACCTTCGGTGGAGGTCGCTACGAGCAGTACTTC. The chain links TRBV7-9 to TRBJ2-7, with D maybe TRBD2 (5 bases). V was clipped by 7 bases and J by 3 bases, with 16 bases between them. CDR3 length: 14 residues. The germline CDR1 and CDR2 sequences are SEHNR and FQNEAQ (reference sequence). Full variable domain (remainder filled in from reference TRBV7-9 and TRBJ2-7): DTGVSQNPRHKITKRGQNVTFRCDPISEHNRLYWYRQTLGQGPEFLTYFQNEAQLEKSRLLSDRFSAERPKGSFSTLEIQRTEQGDSAMYLCASTFGGGRYEQYFGPGTRLTVT.

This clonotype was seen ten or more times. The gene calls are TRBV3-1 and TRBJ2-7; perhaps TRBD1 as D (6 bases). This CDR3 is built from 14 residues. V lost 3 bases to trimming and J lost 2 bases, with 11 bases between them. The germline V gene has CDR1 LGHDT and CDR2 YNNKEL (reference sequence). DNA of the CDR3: TGTGCCAGCAGCCAGCATCAGGGGACCTACGAGCAGTACTTC. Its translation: CASSQHQGTYEQYF.